Listed below are T cell receptor beta chains from one sample, sequenced in a study of OX40 agonist ivuxolimab in advanced cancers. The repertoire was sequenced with immunoSEQ multiplex PCR; TCRdb's copy has only in-frame clones and lacks some. The profile covers some 98,000 clones, with roughly 90% appearing a single time and 0.25% to 0.35% taken by the ten largest. The sequencing used CD4+ or CD8+ T cells sorted from blood, collected in a trial of the OX40 agonist ivuxolimab. Receptor source: an adult with an advanced solid tumor such as melanoma, head and neck, liver or kidney cancer. Each CDR3 is given with its conserved first and last residue. The D gene is left open where the match is weak. A row's size may be missing; if present it is once, few, many or a size class.

CDR3	DNA	V	J	D	size
CASSVGRGADYEQYF	TGTGCCAGCAGCGTAGGGAGAGGGGCTGACTACGAGCAGTACTTC	TRBV9	TRBJ2-7	NA	NA
CATSRTNGPTYEQYF	TGTGCCACCAGCAGAACCAACGGACCGACCTACGAGCAGTACTTC	TRBV15	TRBJ2-7	NA	NA
CASSDRGASTDTQYF	TGTGCCAGCAGCGACAGGGGGGCTAGCACAGATACGCAGTATTTT	TRBV9	TRBJ2-3	TRBD1	once
CASSATTSGSVPDTQYF	TGTGCCAGTAGTGCGACGACTAGCGGGAGCGTCCCAGATACGCAGTATTTT	TRBV19	TRBJ2-3	TRBD2	NA
CASSPPGLGYGYTF	TGTGCCAGCTCACCACCGGGGTTGGGGTATGGCTACACCTTC	TRBV18	TRBJ1-2	NA	NA
CASSLLGGTYQETQYF	TGCGCCAGCAGCTTGTTGGGGGGAACGTACCAAGAGACCCAGTACTTC	TRBV5-1	TRBJ2-5	NA	NA
CASSFLGQVSGMNGYTF	TGTGCCAGCAGTTTCCTCGGACAGGTCTCGGGGATGAATGGCTACACCTTC	TRBV28	TRBJ1-2	TRBD1	NA
CASSGTGQGAGELFF	TGCGCCAGCAGCGGAACGGGACAGGGGGCCGGGGAGCTGTTTTTT	TRBV5-1	TRBJ2-2	TRBD1	NA
CASSDSYEQYF	TGTGCCAGCAGTGACTCATACGAGCAGTACTTC	TRBV6-5	TRBJ2-7	NA	NA
CASSYLRGARFTTDTQYF	TGCGCCAGCAGTTATCTTCGGGGGGCCCGTTTTACCACAGATACGCAGTATTTT	TRBV23-1	TRBJ2-3	NA	few
CASSPGRAVYEQYF	TGTGCCAGCTCACCCGGGAGGGCCGTATACGAGCAGTACTTC	TRBV18	TRBJ2-7	TRBD2	NA
CASSGGRSYGYTF	TGTGCCAGCAGTGGGGGGCGTTCCTATGGCTACACCTTC	TRBV25-1	TRBJ1-2	NA	NA
CASSREGTEAFF	TGTGCCAGCAGCAGGGAGGGGACTGAAGCTTTCTTT	TRBV6-5	TRBJ1-1	NA	NA
CASSQGVQVTGELFF	TGTGCCAGCAGCCAGGGAGTCCAGGTCACCGGGGAGCTGTTTTTT	TRBV4-2	TRBJ2-2	NA	NA
CASSLTGTGTNQPQHF	TGTGCCAGCAGTCTCACCGGGACAGGGACCAATCAGCCCCAGCATTTT	TRBV28	TRBJ1-5	TRBD1	once
CASSRRGTGHRSGANVLTF	TGTGCCAGCAGCCGACGAGGGACAGGGCACAGATCTGGGGCCAACGTCCTGACTTTC	TRBV7-2	TRBJ2-6	TRBD1	NA
CASSAEGLAHNEQFF	TGTGCCAGCAGCGCCGAGGGACTAGCGCACAATGAGCAGTTCTTC	TRBV9	TRBJ2-1	TRBD2	NA
CASSTDRTRGPDTQYF	TGTGCCAGCAGTACCGATCGGACTAGAGGGCCGGATACGCAGTATTTT	TRBV28	TRBJ2-3	TRBD2	NA
CASSLAGLAGANEQFF	TGCGCCAGCAGCCTCGCGGGACTAGCGGGAGCTAATGAGCAGTTCTTC	TRBV5-1	TRBJ2-1	TRBD2	once
CASSPPNRANREATDTQYF	TGTGCCAGCAGCCCGCCAAATCGGGCGAATCGGGAGGCCACAGATACGCAGTATTTT	TRBV5-4	TRBJ2-3	TRBD2	NA
CASSQDRAGALKNIQYF	TGTGCCAGCAGCCAAGATCGTGCGGGGGCATTGAAAAACATTCAGTACTTC	TRBV4-2	TRBJ2-4	NA	few
CSAKGGGEQYF	TGCAGTGCTAAAGGGGGAGGTGAGCAGTACTTC	TRBV20-1	TRBJ2-7	NA	NA
CGCIGEGVGNEQYF	TGCGGTTGTATTGGGGAGGGCGTAGGGAACGAGCAGTACTTC	TRBV28	TRBJ2-7	TRBD2	NA
CASSLGVGGGRWEQYF	TGTGCCAGCAGCTTAGGGGTCGGTGGGGGGCGGTGGGAGCAGTACTTC	TRBV7-2	TRBJ2-7	NA	NA
CASSLGTPLRGYTF	TGTGCCAGCAGCCTCGGGACTCCCCTGCGGGGTTACACCTTC	TRBV5-6	TRBJ1-2	NA	NA
CASSPRATTVGRPEAFF	TGTGCCAGCAGCCCTCGGGCGACAACGGTAGGTAGGCCTGAAGCTTTCTTT	TRBV13	TRBJ1-1	NA	NA
CANSGSNEQFF	TGTGCCAACTCGGGGAGCAATGAGCAGTTCTTC	TRBV30	TRBJ2-1	NA	NA
CASSLMGQGALQYF	TGTGCCAGCAGTTTAATGGGACAGGGGGCATTGCAGTACTTC	TRBV28	TRBJ2-7	TRBD1	NA
CASSPQGPGELFF	TGTGCCAGCTCACCACAGGGGCCCGGGGAGCTGTTTTTT	TRBV18	TRBJ2-2	NA	NA
CASSQNRAGNTIYF	TGTGCCAGCAGCCAAAACAGGGCTGGAAACACCATATATTTT	TRBV6-5	TRBJ1-3	NA	NA
CASSKEQYEQYF	TGTGCCAGCAGCAAGGAGCAATACGAGCAGTACTTC	TRBV21-1	TRBJ2-7	NA	NA
CASSFSGSGVYEQYF	TGTGCCAGCAGCTTTAGCGGGTCGGGGGTCTACGAGCAGTACTTC	TRBV7-2	TRBJ2-7	TRBD2	NA
CASRGMGPRYIQYF	TGTGCCAGCAGGGGAATGGGCCCGAGATACATTCAGTACTTC	TRBV6-6	TRBJ2-4	NA	NA
CASSQVYNEQFF	TGTGCCAGCAGCCAGGTCTACAATGAGCAGTTCTTC	TRBV11-1	TRBJ2-1	NA	NA
CASSYTGTNTGELFF	TGTGCCAGCAGCTATACAGGGACGAACACCGGGGAGCTGTTTTTT	TRBV7-2	TRBJ2-2	NA	NA
CSVWTGTYGYTF	TGCAGCGTCTGGACAGGGACCTATGGCTACACCTTC	TRBV29-1	TRBJ1-2	TRBD1	NA
CASSASTTGELFF	TGTGCCAGCAGTGCCTCTACCACCGGGGAGCTGTTTTTT	TRBV2	TRBJ2-2	NA	NA
CASSLGVGLAHYNEQFF	TGTGCCAGCAGCTTAGGGGTCGGACTAGCGCACTACAATGAGCAGTTCTTC	TRBV11-3	TRBJ2-1	TRBD2	NA
CASSQDLGPEKLFF	TGTGCCAGCAGCCAAGATTTGGGCCCCGAGAAGCTGTTTTTT	TRBV14	TRBJ2-2	NA	NA
CAISEQETQYF	TGTGCCATCAGTGAGCAGGAGACCCAGTACTTC	TRBV10-3	TRBJ2-5	NA	NA
CASGRGGSGDTQYF	TGTGCCAGTGGCCGCGGCGGGAGTGGAGATACGCAGTATTTT	TRBV19	TRBJ2-3	TRBD2	NA
CASSLQGRGPNTEAFF	TGTGCCAGCAGTCTCCAAGGACGGGGACCGAACACTGAAGCTTTCTTT	TRBV27	TRBJ1-1	NA	NA
CASSSGTGGWGPTGELFF	TGTGCCAGCAGCTCCGGGACAGGGGGGTGGGGACCCACCGGGGAGCTGTTTTTT	TRBV7-8	TRBJ2-2	TRBD1	once
CASSLHRKGTEAFF	TGTGCCAGCAGCCTCCATCGGAAGGGCACTGAAGCTTTCTTT	TRBV5-4	TRBJ1-1	NA	NA
CASSDGTGVFYGYTF	TGTGCCAGTAGTGACGGGACAGGCGTTTTCTATGGCTACACCTTC	TRBV19	TRBJ1-2	TRBD1	NA
CASSSNLGGMNTGELFF	TGTGCCAGCAGCTCTAACCTTGGCGGGATGAACACCGGGGAGCTGTTTTTT	TRBV11-3	TRBJ2-2	NA	NA
CASSVDDWTSGANVLTF	TGTGCCAGCAGCGTAGATGACTGGACCTCTGGGGCCAACGTCCTGACTTTC	TRBV9	TRBJ2-6	NA	NA
CASRGLPTYEQYF	TGTGCCAGCAGGGGACTCCCAACCTACGAGCAGTACTTC	TRBV6-1	TRBJ2-7	NA	NA
CASSLGGGIGMGETQYF	TGTGCCAGCAGTCTCGGGGGCGGGATTGGAATGGGAGAGACCCAGTACTTC	TRBV7-9	TRBJ2-5	NA	NA
CASSSPLGAGSYGYTF	TGTGCCAGCAGTTCGCCCCTCGGGGCTGGTTCCTATGGCTACACCTTC	TRBV28	TRBJ1-2	NA	NA
CASSPAVQGAYGYTF	TGTGCCAGCTCACCAGCGGTGCAGGGGGCCTATGGCTACACCTTC	TRBV18	TRBJ1-2	TRBD1	NA
CGTGTGSHEQYF	TGTGGGACCGGGACAGGGTCCCACGAGCAGTACTTC	TRBV28	TRBJ2-7	TRBD1	once
CASSLSATSTDTQYF	TGCGCCAGCAGCTTGTCAGCCACTAGCACAGATACGCAGTATTTT	TRBV5-1	TRBJ2-3	NA	few
CASSSRLADSYNEQFF	TGTGCCAGCAGTTCGAGACTAGCGGATTCCTACAATGAGCAGTTCTTC	TRBV7-8	TRBJ2-1	TRBD2	NA
CASSLVDKAEQFF	TGCGCCAGCAGCTTGGTCGACAAGGCCGAGCAGTTCTTC	TRBV5-1	TRBJ2-1	NA	NA
CAISESLRGNNEQFF	TGTGCCATCAGTGAGTCTTTGCGGGGTAACAATGAGCAGTTCTTC	TRBV10-3	TRBJ2-1	NA	NA
CASSQGRAPSYEQYF	TGCGCCAGCAGCCAGGGGCGGGCCCCCTCCTACGAGCAGTACTTC	TRBV4-3	TRBJ2-7	NA	NA
CASSPLVRGVFNLVAYEQYF	TGTGCCAGCAGCCCTCTAGTGCGAGGTGTCTTCAACCTAGTCGCCTACGAGCAGTACTTC	TRBV7-8	TRBJ2-7	NA	once
CASSRQASYEQYF	TGTGCCAGTAGTAGACAGGCCTCCTACGAGCAGTACTTC	TRBV19	TRBJ2-7	NA	once
CASSAILSLNEQFF	TGTGCCAGCAGCGCCATTTTGTCTCTCAATGAGCAGTTCTTC	TRBV7-8	TRBJ2-1	NA	NA